Below, 5 T cell receptor beta chains from the same sample are listed, as sequenced in a study of post-analysis software for immune sequencing data. Study observations and caveats: Roughly 5 TRBV segments, including TRBV5-6, TRBV5-1 and TRBV20-1, were more frequent in patients than controls.

Unique molecular identifiers were carried by the TCR beta cDNA libraries. TCRdb fed the PCR reads into MiXCR, producing one record per CDR3 protein. The sample carries 380,000 or so distinct CDR3 sequences, around 33% recorded once. Antigen specificity for these receptors is unknown. Sequencing was carried out using blood. Receptors originate from a girl between 10 and 17 years old with multiple sclerosis.

V and J are TRBV7-3 and TRBJ2-3; 11 bases map to TRBD1. The CDR3 totals 18 residues. J gave up 1 base and V 5 bases, and 11 bases lay outside the gene matches. In germline, CDR1 is SGHTA, CDR2 FQGTGA. CDR3: CASSLPGTGGIGTDTQYF. DNA for the CDR3: TGTGCCAGCAGCCTACCCGGGACAGGGGGAATCGGCACAGATACGCAGTATTTT.

This chain uses TRBV27 with TRBJ1-1, with 9 bases that match TRBD1. Losses at the gene ends were 6 bases for V and 6 bases for J; bases not matched to a gene: 11. From germline, CDR1 is MNHEY and CDR2 SMNVEV (reference sequence). The CDR3 is 15 amino acids. The CDR3 reads CASRILGQGVAEAFF. The CDR3 DNA reads as TGTGCCAGCAGGATATTGGGACAGGGTGTCGCTGAAGCTTTCTTT.

This clonotype was detected only a few times. The chain joins TRBV28 to TRBJ2-7, with TRBD1 matching over 7 bases. The germline CDR1 and CDR2 sequences are MDHEN and SYDVKM. The CDR3 extends over 14 amino acids. V was pared by 5 bases and J by 2 bases, with 6 bases of the junction left unmatched. The CDR3 sequence is CASSEPGTAYEQYF. The CDR3 DNA reads TGTGCCAGCAGTGAGCCCGGGACAGCCTACGAGCAGTACTTC.

This clonotype was seen a few times. This sequence may be a read error, since a much larger clone differs from it by one base. This chain connects TRBV5-1 to TRBJ2-1; D is unresolved. Trimming stripped 0 bases from V and 13 bases from J, with 8 bases between. From germline, CDR1 is SGHRS and CDR2 YFSETQ. There are 11 residues in the CDR3. CDR3 sequence reads: CASSLEETQFF. CDR3 coding DNA: TGCGCCAGCAGCTTGGAAGAGACCCAGTTCTTC.

The chain links TRBV29-1 to TRBJ2-4, with 8 nucleotides matching TRBD2. V trimming: 4 bases; J trimming: 6 bases; junction bases outside the gene matches: 2. CDR3 length equals 12 residues. Germline V gene sequence: CDR1 SQVTM, CDR2 ANQGSEA. The CDR3 region is CSVGSGGNIQYF. The CDR3, as DNA: TGCAGCGTTGGCAGCGGGGGAAACATTCAGTACTTC. Complete variable domain (other parts from reference TRBV29-1 and TRBJ2-4): SAVISQKPSRDICQRGTSLTIQCQVDSQVTMMFWYRQQPGQSLTLIATANQGSEATYESGFVIDKFPISRPNLTFSTLTVSNMSPEDSSIYLCSVGSGGNIQYFGAGTRLSVL.